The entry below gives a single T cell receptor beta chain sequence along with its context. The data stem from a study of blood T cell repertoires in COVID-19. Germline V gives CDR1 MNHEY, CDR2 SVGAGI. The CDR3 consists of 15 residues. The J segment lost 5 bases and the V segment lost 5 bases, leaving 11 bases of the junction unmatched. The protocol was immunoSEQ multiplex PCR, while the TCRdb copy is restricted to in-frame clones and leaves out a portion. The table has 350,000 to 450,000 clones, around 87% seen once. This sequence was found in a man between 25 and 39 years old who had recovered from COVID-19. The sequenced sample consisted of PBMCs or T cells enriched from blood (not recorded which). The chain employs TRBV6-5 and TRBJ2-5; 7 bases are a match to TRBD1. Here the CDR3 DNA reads TGTGCCAGCAGTCCACCGACAGGGTCTCAGGAGACCCAGTACTTC. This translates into CASSPPTGSQETQYF.